This T cell receptor beta chain was documented in a study of CD4 and CD8 cells across lung adenocarcinoma regions. In TCRdb, the PCR reads were re-called with MiXCR into one record per CDR3 protein. Of fewer than 11,000 distinct CDR3 sequences in the sample, around 42% were seen once. Germline V lookup: CDR1 SQVTM, CDR2 ANQGSEA. V dropped 4 bases and J dropped 6 bases, with 9 bases sitting between them. The CDR3 runs to 12 residues. Sample: CD8+ T cells from the margin of a lung tumor. The rearrangement uses TRBV29-1 and TRBJ2-2, with D unclear. The TCR was taken from a male donor with lung adenocarcinoma. The CD4 and CD8 labels of this study may be unreliable. The chain's CDR3 is CSVVPGSGELFF. The CDR3 coding sequence is TGCAGCGTTGTACCCGGTTCCGGGGAGCTGTTTTTT.